This T cell receptor (beta chain) came from a study of blood T cells in healthy people across ages. A J-beta primer mix and a sample-barcoded 5' primer were used in a second PCR of roughly 7 to 12 cycles. TCRdb analysed the 5' RACE reads with MiXCR anew, one entry per CDR3 protein. Here the sample spans about 1.4 million distinct CDR3 sequences, approximately 59% being singletons. Researchers collected ten milliliters of peripheral blood from every single donor. Per individual sample, total RNA of at least 6 micrograms was extracted. Trimming cost V 5 bases and J 3 bases, with 14 bases left between them. This CDR3 is built from 14 residues. Germline CDR1 MNHEY, CDR2 SMNVEV (reference sequence).

The V gene is TRBV27, the J gene TRBJ2-7; tentative D call: TRBD2 (5 bases). The clonotype comes from a young man in good health. Sample: blood. The CDR3 region is CASSPAGIYYEQYF. CDR3 sequence (DNA): TGTGCCAGCAGTCCTGCCGGGATATACTACGAGCAGTACTTC.